A selection of T cell receptor beta chains follows, all from one sample in a study of CD8 T cells in ankylosing spondylitis. MiXCR was run by TCRdb on the 5' RACE reads, yielding one entry per CDR3 protein. The sample has fewer than 250,000 distinct CDR3 sequences; approximately 10% are singletons. Specimen: blood, either unsorted or a sorted T cell fraction (not recorded which). Receptors were obtained from a male donor with ankylosing spondylitis or in good health (not recorded which). The CDR3 runs from the conserved cysteine through the conserved F or W. The D gene is left open where the match is weak. The size of a clone is reported for some rows only, either as once, few or many, or as a class for expanded clones.

TRBD2,14,many,TRBV20-1,TRBJ2-2,TGCAGTGCTCCGGGACTAGCGGGTTCCGGGGAGCTGTTTTTT,CSAPGLAGSGELFF
NA,13,many,TRBV12-3/TRBV12-4,TRBJ2-3,TGTGCCAGCAGTCGCTCTAGCACAGATACGCAGTATTTT,CASSRSSTDTQYF
TRBD2,14,NA,TRBV28,TRBJ2-7,TGTGCCAGCAGTGCTAGCGGGGGGGCTAACGAGCAGTACTTC,CASSASGGANEQYF
NA,15,many,TRBV5-1,TRBJ2-7,TGCGCCAGCAGCCCGGGACTGACAGCCTCCTACGAGCAGTACTTC,CASSPGLTASYEQYF
NA,16,many,TRBV27,TRBJ2-7,TGTGCCAGCAGTTTAAGTTACAGGGCCATCTCCTACGAGCAGTACTTC,CASSLSYRAISYEQYF
TRBD1,14,NA,TRBV11-2,TRBJ1-4,TGTGCCAGCAGCTTGTGGCAGGGGGCTGAAAAACTGTTTTTT,CASSLWQGAEKLFF
NA,15,many,TRBV20-1,TRBJ1-1,TGCAGTGCTAGAGATCCAGGGGCGAAAGAGACTGAAGCTTTCTTT,CSARDPGAKETEAFF
NA,13,many,TRBV20-1,TRBJ1-1,TGCAGTGCTAGTGGGAGGCCGGACACTGAAGCTTTCTTT,CSASGRPDTEAFF
NA,15,few,TRBV6-1,TRBJ2-1,TGTGCCAGCAGCAAGACCCGGGTTTGGGATGATGAGCAGTTCTTC,CASSKTRVWDDEQFF
NA,13,few,TRBV14,TRBJ1-2,TGTGCCAGCAGCCAATTGAAGGGTGGGGGCTACACCTTC,CASSQLKGGGYTF
TRBD2,16,few,TRBV7-2,TRBJ2-3,TGTGCCAGCAGCTTAGAATCCCGGGGGGGCACAGATACGCAGTATTTT,CASSLESRGGTDTQYF
NA,15,many,TRBV20-1,TRBJ1-4,TGCAGTGCTAGAGGCCCCAGGAGTTGGGGTGAAAAACTGTTTTTT,CSARGPRSWGEKLFF
NA,15,many,TRBV7-9,TRBJ2-3,TGTGCCAGCAGCTCCGACTCTCCTAGCACAGATACGCAGTATTTT,CASSSDSPSTDTQYF
NA,13,NA,TRBV6-6,TRBJ2-3,TGTGCCAGCATGCAGGGGAGTCCAGATACGCAGTATTTT,CASMQGSPDTQYF
TRBD2,16,many,TRBV3-1,TRBJ2-1,TGTGCCAGCAGCCAAGACGGCGGGGGGGCCTACAATGAGCAGTTCTTC,CASSQDGGGAYNEQFF
NA,16,many,TRBV5-1,TRBJ2-7,TGCGCCAGCAGCGAAGTGAGTGGGGGCTTTGCCTACGAGCAGTACTTC,CASSEVSGGFAYEQYF
NA,15,many,TRBV12-3/TRBV12-4,TRBJ2-7,TGTGCCAGCAGTTTAATCGGACCCGGATCCTACGAGCAGTACTTC,CASSLIGPGSYEQYF
NA,14,many,TRBV7-3,TRBJ2-2,TGTGCCAGCAGCTCACAGGTTTTCACCGGGGAGCTGTTTTTT,CASSSQVFTGELFF
NA,13,few,TRBV6-1,TRBJ2-3,TGTGCCAGCACCCCCGCGGGCACAGATACGCAGTATTTT,CASTPAGTDTQYF
NA,12,NA,TRBV28,TRBJ2-5,TGTGCCAGCAGTTCCTTGATTGAGACCCAGTACTTC,CASSSLIETQYF
NA,13,once,TRBV29-1,TRBJ2-7,TGCAGCGTTGTATGGGGGTTGAATCACGAGCAGTACTTC,CSVVWGLNHEQYF
NA,13,NA,TRBV6-1,TRBJ2-3,TGTGCCAGCAGTGAACTATTTACAGATACGCAGTATTTT,CASSELFTDTQYF
TRBD2,16,NA,TRBV7-2,TRBJ2-3,TGTGCCAGCAGCTTAGTGAGCGGGGGCGGTTTCGATACGCAGTATTTT,CASSLVSGGGFDTQYF
NA,12,NA,TRBV20-1,TRBJ2-7,TGCAGTGCCAGGGATCCATTCTACGAGCAGTACTTC,CSARDPFYEQYF
TRBD2,16,few,TRBV3-1,TRBJ2-5,TGTGCCAGCAGCCGACCCCCCCTAGCGGGGGATGAGACCCAGTACTTC,CASSRPPLAGDETQYF
NA,15,NA,TRBV12-3/TRBV12-4,TRBJ1-4,TGTGCCAGCAGTCAAACAGGAGCAACTAATGAAAAACTGTTTTTT,CASSQTGATNEKLFF
NA,12,few,TRBV7-9,TRBJ1-1,TGTGCCAGCAGCAAACTGACCACTGAAGCTTTCTTT,CASSKLTTEAFF
NA,15,many,TRBV5-1,TRBJ1-6,TGCGCCAGCAGCTTTGGGGACACCTATAATTCACCCCTCCACTTT,CASSFGDTYNSPLHF
NA,14,many,TRBV20-1,TRBJ1-1,TGCAGTGCTAGAGAAGGGGTAAGGGTCACTGAAGCTTTCTTT,CSAREGVRVTEAFF
NA,14,many,TRBV9,TRBJ2-1,TGTGCCAGCAGCGCTAGTCTTCGGGACAATGAGCAGTTCTTC,CASSASLRDNEQFF
NA,18,many,TRBV27,TRBJ2-1,TGTGCCAGCACCAGTGAGGCAGGGATTATTACTAGCTACAATGAGCAGTTCTTC,CASTSEAGIITSYNEQFF
NA,14,many,TRBV12-3/TRBV12-4,TRBJ1-5,TGTGCCAGCAGTTTAGCCAGGAGGAATCAGCCCCAGCATTTT,CASSLARRNQPQHF
TRBD1,14,many,TRBV5-1,TRBJ2-7,TGCGCCAGCAGCTTGGGGGACAGGGTCGGCGAGCAGTACTTC,CASSLGDRVGEQYF
NA,16,many,TRBV5-1,TRBJ2-1,TGCGCCAGCAGCTTGTTCCCGGGGGACTCCTACAATGAGCAGTTCTTC,CASSLFPGDSYNEQFF
NA,14,many,TRBV5-1,TRBJ1-6,TGCGCCAGCAGCCCCGAGGGACGGGGGGAACCCCTCCACTTT,CASSPEGRGEPLHF
TRBD2,14,few,TRBV7-8,TRBJ2-5,TGTGCCAGCAGCACCAGGACTAGCTTGAAGACCCAGTACTTC,CASSTRTSLKTQYF
NA,13,NA,TRBV3-1,TRBJ2-2,TGTGCCAGCAGCCAAGCGAACACCGGGGAGCTGTTTTTT,CASSQANTGELFF
NA,15,many,TRBV5-6,TRBJ1-5,TGTGCCAGCAGCTTGGGGCAGGGGCTGGATCAGCCCCAGCATTTT,CASSLGQGLDQPQHF
TRBD2,17,few,TRBV27,TRBJ2-1,TGTGCCAGCAGTTTTGGGACTAGCGGGGGGGCCTACAATGAGCAGTTCTTC,CASSFGTSGGAYNEQFF
TRBD1,16,NA,TRBV3-1,TRBJ1-5,TGTGCCAGCAGCCAAACTACAGGGGTAGGGAATCAGCCCCAGCATTTT,CASSQTTGVGNQPQHF
NA,18,NA,TRBV20-1,TRBJ2-2,TGCAGTGCTAGGAAGTTCGGGCCAGTGGGAACGAACACCGGGGAGCTGTTTTTT,CSARKFGPVGTNTGELFF
TRBD2,14,few,TRBV7-2,TRBJ2-3,TGTGCCAGCGGACGAGGACTAGCCACAGATACGCAGTATTTT,CASGRGLATDTQYF
NA,13,many,TRBV6-1,TRBJ2-7,TGTGCCAGCTGGAGGGGGGACTCCTACGAGCAGTACTTC,CASWRGDSYEQYF